This entry lists 22 T cell receptor beta chains sequenced from one sample in a study of blood T cell repertoires in COVID-19. The table came from immunoSEQ multiplex PCR; TCRdb's copy has only in-frame clones and leaves some out. The sample contains roughly 35,000 clones, 75% to 90% of which appear only once. Sequencing was done on a sample of peripheral blood. These receptors all stem from a man aged 70 or older with acute or convalescent COVID-19.

The chain recombines TRBV9 with TRBJ2-3, with TRBD1 matching 7 bases. The CDR3 is made up of 13 amino acids. J gave up 5 bases and V 1 base, and 1 base lay outside the gene matches. Germline lookup yields CDR1 SGDLS and CDR2 YYNGEE. The DNA for the CDR3 is TGTGCCAGCAGCGTACAGGGGGAAGATACGCAGTATTTT. It yields the protein CASSVQGEDTQYF.

This clone was counted a single time. J is TRBJ1-4 and V is TRBV9; perhaps TRBD1 as D (5 bases). There are 16 residues in the CDR3. Deletions cut 0 bases from V and 3 bases from J, with 12 bases between. Looked up from germline, CDR1 is SGDLS and CDR2 is YYNGEE. The CDR3 protein is CASSVGQGGSNEKLFF. CDR3 nucleotide sequence: TGTGCCAGCAGCGTAGGCCAGGGTGGATCTAATGAAAAACTGTTTTTT. Looking up the rest from reference TRBV9 and TRBJ1-4 gives the full variable domain: DSGVTQTPKHLITATGQRVTLRCSPRSGDLSVYWYQQSLDQGLQFLIQYYNGEERAKGNILERFSAQQFPDLHSELNLSSLELGDSALYFCASSVGQGGSNEKLFFGSGTQLSVL.

J is TRBJ1-1 and V is TRBV18; D gene ambiguous. Trimming removed 3 bases at V and 8 bases at J, with 16 bases between. CDR1 KGHSH and CDR2 LQKENI come from the germline V gene. This CDR3 spans 14 amino acids. The DNA of the CDR3 is TGTGCCAGCTCACCCCCGGGCGAGGGAGGCGAAGCTTTCTTT. Translated, it gives CASSPPGEGGEAFF.

This clone was observed a handful of times. The chain has TRBV9 and TRBJ1-2; D is ambiguous. The V and J ends lost 2 bases and 2 bases respectively, with 10 bases between them. Germline V lookup: CDR1 SGDLS, CDR2 YYNGEE. The CDR3 contains 14 residues. For the CDR3, the DNA is TGTGCCAGCAGCGTCGAGGGCGTGAACTATGGCTACACCTTC. Its protein is CASSVEGVNYGYTF.

The chain is built from TRBV21-1 and TRBJ2-1; the table's TRBD2 call for D was not verified on the DNA. TRBV21-1 is tagged as a pseudogene. The CDR3 extends over 17 amino acids. The CDR3 DNA is TGTGCCAGCAGCAAACAATCACTAGCCCTTTTCTACAATGAGCAGTTCTTC. The encoded protein is CASSKQSLALFYNEQFF.

This sequence joins TRBV9 and TRBJ2-2, with a tentative D call TRBD1 (6 bases). V gave up 2 bases and J gave up 4 bases, with 9 bases separating them. Germline assignment: CDR1 SGDLS and CDR2 YYNGEE. This CDR3 contains 14 residues. CDR3 amino acids: CASSVGHSTGELFF. The CDR3 bases are TGTGCCAGCAGCGTGGGACATTCCACCGGGGAGCTGTTTTTT.

This rearrangement joins TRBV12-2 to TRBJ1-5; the table's D call TRBD1 went unverified against the DNA. TRBV12-2 has pseudogene status. CDR3 length equals 15 residues. The DNA for the CDR3 is TGTGCAAGTCGCTTAGCGCAGGGATGGAATCAGCCCCAGCATTTT. As protein: CASRLAQGWNQPQHF.

V usage is TRBV28 and J usage is TRBJ2-5; TRBD2 might be the D (6 bases). This CDR3 has 12 residues. Trimming removed 6 bases at V and 9 bases at J, with 14 bases between. Germline assignment: CDR1 MDHEN and CDR2 SYDVKM. CDR3 nucleotides: TGTGCCAGCAGCATGGCGGGGAAGGCCCAGTACTTC. Translating it yields CASSMAGKAQYF.

The chain has TRBV28 and TRBJ1-4, with D possibly matching TRBD1 (6 bases). Germline V CDR1 and CDR2: MDHEN, SYDVKM. V lost 5 bases and J 8 bases, leaving 18 bases between the germline ends. This CDR3 has 15 residues. The CDR3 nucleotides read TGTGCCAGCAGTGTATTTACATTGAGGGGGGAAAAACTGTTTTTT. Translating gives CASSVFTLRGEKLFF.

The V call is TRBV2, the J call TRBJ2-5; TRBD1 aligns across 8 bases. Per the germline V gene, CDR1 is SNHLY and CDR2 is FYNNEI. The CDR3 loop spans 13 amino acids. With V trimmed by 6 bases and J by 5 bases, 5 bases remained unmatched. The CDR3 DNA reads TGTGCCAGCAGCCAGGACAGGGACGAGACCCAGTACTTC. Its protein product is CASSQDRDETQYF.

As DNA, the CDR3 is TGTGCCAGCAGTGCCGGGACAGGGTCCAATCCGCACTATGGCTACACCTTC. It specifies CASSAGTGSNPHYGYTF. The chain has TRBV6-4 and TRBJ1-2, with 9 bases lining up with TRBD1. Losses at the gene ends were 4 bases for V and 3 bases for J; bases not matched to a gene: 12. Germline V gene lookup returns CDR1 MRHNA and CDR2 SNTAGT. This CDR3 region has 17 residues.

The chain uses TRBV3-1 (or the pseudogene TRBV3-2) and TRBJ1-2; D is uncertain. Between the trimmed V and J ends, which lost 0 bases and 0 bases, there was a span of 5 bases. CDR3 size: 14 residues. Germline values: CDR1 LGHDT, CDR2 YNNKEL (reference sequence). The CDR3 protein is CASSQDGANYGYTF. As DNA, the CDR3 is TGTGCCAGCAGCCAAGATGGAGCTAACTATGGCTACACCTTC.

Only a few counts were recorded for this clone. This chain connects TRBV19 to TRBJ2-2; D might be TRBD1 (5 bases). Trimming took off 7 bases at V and 2 bases at J, with 8 bases between the two ends. Germline CDR1 is LNHDA and CDR2 is SQIVND (reference sequence). The CDR3 spans 13 residues. In nucleotides, the CDR3 is TGTGCCAGTAACACAGGCAACACCGGGGAGCTGTTTTTT. This translates into CASNTGNTGELFF.

The chain recombines TRBV3-1 (or the pseudogene TRBV3-2) with TRBJ2-1; TRBD2 matches 9 bases. The CDR3 runs 16 residues. V lost 0 bases to trimming and J lost 10 bases; unmatched junction nucleotides: 10. Germline CDR1 is LGHDT and CDR2 is YNNKEL (reference sequence). In nucleotides, the CDR3 is TGTGCCAGCAGCCAAGAAGGTAGCGGGAGTGCCGCGGAGCAGTTCTTC. This translates into CASSQEGSGSAAEQFF.

The chain recombines TRBV4-1 with TRBJ2-3; TRBD2 agrees at 10 bases. After removal of 0 bases from V and 5 bases from J, the junction contained 5 bases not matched to a gene. Germline V gene sequence: CDR1 MGHRA, CDR2 YSYEKL. This CDR3 contains 16 residues. In nucleotides, the CDR3 is TGCGCCAGCAGCCAAGATGCGCGACTAGCGGGAGATACGCAGTATTTT. Protein product: CASSQDARLAGDTQYF.

The chain is built from TRBV29-1 and TRBJ2-1; tentative D call: TRBD2 (6 bases). Germline CDR1 is SQVTM and CDR2 is ANQGSEA. The CDR3 sequence is 15 residues long. V was cut by 6 bases and J by 0 bases, with 15 bases left in between. CDR3 coding DNA: TGCAGCGTCCCCGGGACTTTGAGCTCCTACAATGAGCAGTTCTTC. This codes for CSVPGTLSSYNEQFF.

This chain joins TRBV7-9 and TRBJ1-1; weak D call: TRBD1 (6 bases). Trimming took 5 bases from V and 1 from J, leaving 8 bases between them. The CDR3 loop spans 13 amino acids. Germline lookup yields CDR1 SEHNR and CDR2 FQNEAQ (reference sequence). Written as DNA, the CDR3 is TGTGCCAGCAGCGGGGACACGAACACTGAAGCTTTCTTT. As protein: CASSGDTNTEAFF.

The chain employs TRBV5-1 and TRBJ2-5; tentatively, D is TRBD1 (5 bases). This CDR3 is 14 amino acids long. V lost 2 bases and J lost 5, with 13 bases in between. Germline CDR1 is SGHRS and CDR2 is YFSETQ. CDR3 amino acids: CASSLMGLAETQYF. CDR3 coding DNA: TGCGCCAGCAGCTTAATGGGGCTGGCGGAGACCCAGTACTTC.

The V gene is TRBV7-9, the J gene TRBJ1-2; no clear D. Trimming removed 4 bases at V and 4 bases at J, with 13 bases between. The CDR3 has 14 residues. CDR1 SEHNR and CDR2 FQNEAQ come from the germline V gene (reference sequence). CDR3 DNA sequence: TGTGCCAGCAGCTCGTACAACCCCCTCTATGGCTACACCTTC. It translates to CASSSYNPLYGYTF.

For the CDR3, the DNA is TGTGCCAGTATCCCGGGACAGGGTACAGATACGCAGTATTTT. Translating gives CASIPGQGTDTQYF. The chain couples TRBV19 to TRBJ2-3; 9 bases align to TRBD1. Per the germline V gene, CDR1 is LNHDA and CDR2 is SQIVND (reference sequence). J gave up 3 bases and V 7 bases, and 5 bases lay outside the gene matches. This CDR3 is 14 amino acids long.

This chain joins TRBV7-9 and TRBJ2-2, with 8 bases identical to TRBD1. Germline-derived CDR1 and CDR2 are SEHNR and FQNEAQ (reference sequence). This CDR3 region has 15 residues. V shed 5 bases, J shed 6 bases, and the junction held 8 bases outside the gene matches. CDR3 region: CASSKTTGDAGELFF. The CDR3 DNA is TGTGCCAGCAGCAAAACGACAGGGGACGCCGGGGAGCTGTTTTTT.

The chain combines TRBV12-3 or TRBV12-4 with TRBJ2-5; 9 bases line up with TRBD1. This CDR3 spans 13 amino acids. Trimming cost V 5 bases and J 4 bases; bases outside gene matches: 2. The CDR3 sequence: CASSRQGGETQYF. The CDR3 DNA sequence: TGTGCCAGCAGTAGACAGGGGGGAGAGACCCAGTACTTC.